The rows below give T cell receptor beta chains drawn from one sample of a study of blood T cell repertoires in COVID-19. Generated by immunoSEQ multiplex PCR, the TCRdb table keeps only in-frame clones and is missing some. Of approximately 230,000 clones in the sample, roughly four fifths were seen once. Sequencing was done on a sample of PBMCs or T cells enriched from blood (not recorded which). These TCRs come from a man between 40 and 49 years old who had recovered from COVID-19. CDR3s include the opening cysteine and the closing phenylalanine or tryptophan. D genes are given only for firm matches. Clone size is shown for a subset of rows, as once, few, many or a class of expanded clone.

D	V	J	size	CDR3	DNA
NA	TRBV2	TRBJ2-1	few	CASSYSEGGEQFF	TGTGCCAGCAGTTACTCTGAAGGCGGAGAGCAGTTCTTC
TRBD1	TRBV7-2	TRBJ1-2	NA	CASSDRQGIGYTF	TGTGCCAGCAGCGACCGACAGGGGATAGGCTACACCTTC
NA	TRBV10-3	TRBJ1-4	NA	CAIQRIPDEKLFF	TGTGCCATTCAGCGGATTCCTGATGAAAAACTGTTTTTT
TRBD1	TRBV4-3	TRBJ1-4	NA	CASSQGGTANEKLFF	TGCGCCAGCAGCCAGGGCGGGACAGCTAATGAAAAACTGTTTTTT
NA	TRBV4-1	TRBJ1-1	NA	CASSQPMSRNTEAFF	TGCGCCAGCAGCCAACCAATGAGTCGGAACACTGAAGCTTTCTTT
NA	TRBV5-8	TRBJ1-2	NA	CASSLPRDIMIPDYGYTF	TGTGCCAGCAGCCTTCCCCGGGACATAATGATTCCGGACTATGGCTACACCTTC
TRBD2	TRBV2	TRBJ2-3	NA	CASSRLAGPDTQYF	TGTGCCAGCAGTAGACTAGCGGGTCCAGATACGCAGTATTTT
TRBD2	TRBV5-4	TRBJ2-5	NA	CASSLPGTSGETQYF	TGTGCCAGCAGCTTGCCCGGGACTAGCGGAGAGACCCAGTACTTC
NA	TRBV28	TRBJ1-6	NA	CASNRRAHNSPLHF	TGTGCCAGCAACCGCAGGGCGCATAATTCACCCCTCCACTTT
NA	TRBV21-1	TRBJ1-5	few	CASSKRGGADSNQPQHF	TGTGCCAGCAGCAAAAGAGGGGGGGCGGACAGCAATCAGCCCCAGCATTTT
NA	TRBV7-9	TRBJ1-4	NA	CASSLQGTNEKLFF	TGTGCCAGCAGCTTACAGGGAACTAATGAAAAACTGTTTTTT
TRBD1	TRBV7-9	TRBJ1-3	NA	CASRQSGGPGNTIYF	TGTGCCAGCAGACAATCAGGGGGCCCTGGAAACACCATATATTTT
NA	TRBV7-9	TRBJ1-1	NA	CASSLLGRRTEAFF	TGTGCCAGCAGCTTACTCGGACGGAGGACTGAAGCTTTCTTT
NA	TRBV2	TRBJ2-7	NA	CASRQSSYEQYF	TGTGCCAGCAGACAGAGCTCCTACGAGCAGTACTTC
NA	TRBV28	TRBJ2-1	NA	CASSSVGDPGQFF	TGTGCCAGCAGTTCCGTCGGGGATCCTGGGCAGTTCTTC
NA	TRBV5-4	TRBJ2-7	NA	CASSPTPNLEQYF	TGTGCCAGCAGCCCCACTCCAAATCTCGAGCAGTACTTC
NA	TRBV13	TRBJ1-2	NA	CASSLGQGILGFGYTF	TGTGCCAGCAGCTTGGGCCAGGGAATTCTCGGTTTCGGCTACACCTTC
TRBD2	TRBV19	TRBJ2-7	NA	CASSTTPPGLALQTYEQYF	TGTGCCAGTAGTACCACCCCCCCGGGACTAGCGTTACAGACCTACGAGCAGTACTTC
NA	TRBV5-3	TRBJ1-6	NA	CARSLKGCSYNSPLHF	TGTGCCAGAAGCTTGAAGGGGTGCTCCTATAATTCACCCCTCCACTTT
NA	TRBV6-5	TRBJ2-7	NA	CASKVTAEGDEQYF	TGTGCCAGCAAGGTAACAGCCGAAGGGGACGAGCAGTACTTC
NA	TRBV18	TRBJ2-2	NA	CASSPGTPSNTGELFF	TGTGCCAGCTCACCAGGGACACCTTCGAACACCGGGGAGCTGTTTTTT
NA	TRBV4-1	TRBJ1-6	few	CASSQDRVYNSPLHF	TGCGCCAGCAGCCAAGATCGAGTTTATAATTCACCCCTCCACTTT
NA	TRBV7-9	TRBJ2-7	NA	CASSSSFGAVSSYEQYF	TGTGCCAGCAGCTCCTCATTTGGGGCGGTTAGCTCCTACGAGCAGTACTTC
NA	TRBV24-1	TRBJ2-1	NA	CATSDLGSSYNEQFF	TGTGCCACCAGTGATCTAGGGAGCTCCTACAATGAGCAGTTCTTC
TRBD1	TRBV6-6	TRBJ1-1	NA	CASRTGTGLNTEAFF	TGTGCCAGCAGGACCGGGACAGGGTTGAACACTGAAGCTTTCTTT
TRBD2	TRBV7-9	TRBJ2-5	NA	CASSTAAGGPEKTQYF	TGTGCCAGCTCCACGGCGGCGGGGGGTCCGGAAAAGACCCAGTACTTC
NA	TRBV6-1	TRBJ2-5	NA	CASSETGIQETQYF	TGTGCCAGCAGTGAGACAGGAATTCAAGAGACCCAGTACTTC
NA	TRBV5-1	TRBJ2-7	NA	CASSLQGSYEQYF	TGCGCCAGCAGCCTGCAGGGTTCCTACGAGCAGTACTTC
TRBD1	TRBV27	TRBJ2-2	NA	CASSLLNRGTGELFF	TGTGCCAGCAGTTTATTGAACAGGGGCACCGGGGAGCTGTTTTTT
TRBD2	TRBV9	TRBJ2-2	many	CASSAGVSGRISGELFF	TGTGCCAGCAGCGCGGGAGTTAGCGGGAGGATATCCGGGGAGCTGTTTTTT
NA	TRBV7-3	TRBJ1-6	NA	CASSFGPISPLHF	TGTGCCAGCAGCTTTGGGCCCATCTCACCCCTCCACTTT
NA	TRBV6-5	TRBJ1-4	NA	CASSSGGSEKLFF	TGTGCCAGCAGCAGCGGGGGGTCCGAAAAACTGTTTTTT
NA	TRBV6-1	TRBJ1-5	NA	CASSEFQGTVSNQPQHF	TGTGCCAGCAGTGAGTTTCAGGGAACGGTTAGCAATCAGCCCCAGCATTTT
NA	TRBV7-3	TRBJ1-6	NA	CASSSQTGSPLHF	TGTGCCAGCAGCTCCCAGACGGGTTCACCCCTCCACTTT
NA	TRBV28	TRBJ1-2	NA	CASSFGALAGPYGYTF	TGTGCCAGCAGTTTTGGGGCTCTCGCAGGGCCTTATGGCTACACCTTC
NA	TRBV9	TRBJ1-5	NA	CASSVAPSDQPQHF	TGTGCCAGCAGCGTAGCACCTTCGGATCAGCCCCAGCATTTT
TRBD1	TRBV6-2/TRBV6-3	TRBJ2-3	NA	CASSTDRGLTQYF	TGTGCCAGCAGTACGGACAGGGGTCTTACGCAGTATTTT
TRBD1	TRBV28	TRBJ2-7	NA	CASSLSTGFVVSDYEQYF	TGTGCCAGCAGTTTATCGACAGGGTTCGTGGTTTCGGACTACGAGCAGTACTTC
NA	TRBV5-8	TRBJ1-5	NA	CASSSNGGGYSNQPQHF	TGTGCCAGCAGCTCCAATGGGGGGGGCTATAGCAATCAGCCCCAGCATTTT
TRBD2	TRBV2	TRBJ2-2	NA	CASRSTSGRAGELFF	TGTGCCAGCAGGAGTACTAGCGGGAGGGCCGGGGAGCTGTTTTTT
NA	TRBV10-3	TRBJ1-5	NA	CAISPGTRHQPQHF	TGTGCCATCAGCCCCGGGACACGACATCAGCCCCAGCATTTT
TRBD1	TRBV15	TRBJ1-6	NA	CATSWRGTGFFARHSPLHF	TGTGCCACCAGCTGGCGGGGGACAGGATTCTTCGCCCGCCATTCACCCCTCCACTTT
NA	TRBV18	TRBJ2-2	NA	CASSGLLSTGELFF	TGTGCCAGCTCAGGACTTTTAAGTACCGGGGAGCTGTTTTTT
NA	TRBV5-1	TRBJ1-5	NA	CASSPETGSNQPQHF	TGCGCCAGCAGCCCGGAGACAGGATCCAATCAGCCCCAGCATTTT
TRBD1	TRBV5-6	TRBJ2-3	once	CASSWDRGTDTQYF	TGTGCCAGCAGCTGGGACAGGGGGACCGATACGCAGTATTTT
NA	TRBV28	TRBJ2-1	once	CASSPRGRNEQFF	TGTGCCAGCAGCCCCCGCGGCAGAAATGAGCAGTTCTTC
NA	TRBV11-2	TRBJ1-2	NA	CASSPMTRNYGYTF	TGTGCCAGCAGCCCCATGACACGCAACTATGGCTACACCTTC
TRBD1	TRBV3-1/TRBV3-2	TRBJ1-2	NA	CASRLTLQGVSDGYTF	TGTGCCAGCAGGCTTACCCTGCAGGGGGTCTCAGATGGCTACACCTTC
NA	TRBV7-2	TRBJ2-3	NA	CASSLAKLVGLDTQYF	TGTGCCAGCAGCTTAGCGAAGTTGGTTGGCTTAGATACGCAGTATTTT